Following are 12 T cell receptor beta chains from one sample sequenced in a study of T-cell reconstitution after alpha-beta-depleted transplantation in children. As it was prepared, the TCRbeta library received unique molecular identifiers. TCRdb re-called the PCR reads through MiXCR, storing one row per CDR3 protein. The sample has about 200,000 distinct CDR3 sequences; less than 15% are singletons. The sequences come from PBMCs from the stem cell graft donor, collected from the stem cell graft. All receptors come from a human donor who donated a stem cell graft to a child with acute lymphoblastic leukemia.

This clonotype was recorded only once. A much bigger clone sits one base away, suggesting this may be a read error. The chain couples TRBV12-5 to TRBJ2-1; D uncertain. This CDR3 spans 14 amino acids. V lost 3 bases, J lost 2 bases, and 8 bases lay in between. CDR1 is LGHNT, CDR2 FRNRAP, per germline. CDR3 DNA sequence: TGTGCTAGTGGTTTTAGACTCACCTACAATGAGCAGTTCTTC. Amino acids: CASGFRLTYNEQFF.

V and J are TRBV7-6 and TRBJ1-1; 8 positions match TRBD1. The junction had 11 bases not matched to a gene; V was cut back by 1 base and J by 1 base. The germline V gene has CDR1 SGHVS and CDR2 FNYEAQ. The CDR3 is made up of 18 amino acids. CDR3 coding DNA: TGTGCCAGCAGCTTAGGGGCCCCGCGGACAGGGTCGAACACTGAAGCTTTCTTT. This translates into CASSLGAPRTGSNTEAFF.

This clonotype was seen ten or more times. The chain combines TRBV5-1 with TRBJ2-5; no definite D call. V lost 2 bases to trimming and J lost 7 bases, with 6 bases between them. The length of the CDR3 is 11 residues. Germline CDR1 reads SGHRS; CDR2 reads YFSETQ. The CDR3 DNA sequence: TGCGCCAGCAGCTTTGAAGGGACCCAGTACTTC. The encoded protein is CASSFEGTQYF. Supplemented by reference TRBV5-1 and TRBJ2-5, the full variable domain reads KAGVTQTPRYLIKTRGQQVTLSCSPISGHRSVSWYQQTPGQGLQFLFEYFSETQRNKGNFPGRFSGRQFSNSRSEMNVSTLELGDSALYLCASSFEGTQYFGPGTRLLVL.

This clonotype was picked up many times. The chain couples TRBV10-3 to TRBJ1-1, with unresolved D. CDR3 length: 11 amino acids. The germline gives CDR1 ENHRY, CDR2 SYGVKD. The V end was cut by 8 bases, the J end by 8 bases, with 12 bases between. The CDR3 DNA reads as TGTGCCATCGGTAGATCAGGCGAAGCTTTCTTT. This codes for CAIGRSGEAFF.

This clonotype was seen repeatedly, ten times or more. The rearrangement uses TRBV4-1 and TRBJ1-5; D ambiguous. There are 15 residues in the CDR3. Germline V gene lookup returns CDR1 MGHRA and CDR2 YSYEKL. With 0 bases removed from V and 5 bases from J, the gap between germline ends came to 11 bases. The CDR3 region has the DNA TGCGCCAGCAGCCAAGATGGGCAGGAGGATCAGCCCCAGCATTTT. Amino acids: CASSQDGQEDQPQHF.

This rearrangement joins TRBV5-5 to TRBJ2-2; D might be TRBD1 (5 bases). V lost 8 bases, J lost 3 bases, and 14 bases lay in between. The CDR3 has 14 residues. The V gene's germline CDR1 is SGHKS and CDR2 YYEKEE (reference sequence). The chain's CDR3 is CARGGRVDTGELFF. CDR3 in DNA: TGTGCCAGGGGCGGCAGGGTGGACACCGGGGAGCTGTTTTTT.

About this clonotype itself: This clone may be a read error of a much larger clone one base away. The chain uses TRBV11-1 and TRBJ1-1; D unresolved. CDR3 length: 14 residues. Per germline, CDR1 SGHAT and CDR2 FQDESV (reference sequence). CDR3 protein: CASSLGLWNNEAFF. The CDR3 DNA is TGTGCCAGCAGCTTAGGACTTTGGAACAATGAAGCTTTCTTT.

On this clonotype itself: A much larger clone lies one base from this, so it may be a read error. CDR3 loop: CVSSLSGQIEETQYF. For the CDR3, the DNA is TGTGTCAGCAGCTTATCCGGACAAATCGAAGAGACCCAGTACTTC. This sequence joins TRBV7-2 and TRBJ2-5; D might be TRBD1 (5 bases). Germline assignment: CDR1 SGHTA and CDR2 FQGNSA. This CDR3 is 15 amino acids long.

This clonotype was found many times. The chain is built from TRBV11-3 and TRBJ2-2, with TRBD1 matching 8 bases. Germline trimming cut 1 base from V and 5 bases from J; bases unmatched to any gene: 6. There are 16 residues in the CDR3. Germline V gives CDR1 SGHNT, CDR2 YENEEA. The CDR3 loop is CASSLAGQGLTGELFF. For the CDR3, the DNA is TGTGCCAGCAGCTTAGCCGGACAGGGCTTGACCGGGGAGCTGTTTTTT.

This clonotype has ten or more counts. The chain recombines TRBV12-3 or TRBV12-4 with TRBJ2-7, with D perhaps TRBD2 (5 bases). V lost 1 base and J lost 5, with 18 bases in between. This CDR3 region has 16 residues. The CDR3 here is CASSLDLAPPRDEQYF. In nucleotides, the CDR3 is TGTGCCAGCAGTTTAGACCTAGCTCCACCAAGGGACGAGCAGTACTTC.

This clonotype was recorded many times. This sequence joins TRBV3-1 and TRBJ2-5; tentative D call: TRBD2 (6 bases). This CDR3 has 14 amino acids. Trimming took 2 bases from V and 4 from J, leaving 11 bases between them. CDR1 and CDR2 from the germline V gene are LGHDT and YNNKEL (reference sequence). The DNA of the CDR3 is TGTGCCAGCAGCCAACTCGGGGGTGGAGAGACCCAGTACTTC. Protein sequence: CASSQLGGGETQYF.

The rearrangement joins TRBV20-1 to TRBJ2-5; D unresolved. Trimming took off 1 base at V and 0 bases at J, with 9 bases between the two ends. CDR3 length: 14 amino acids. Germline V gene sequence: CDR1 DFQATT, CDR2 SNEGSKA (reference sequence). CDR3 loop: CSARVDGNQETQYF. The CDR3 DNA sequence: TGCAGTGCTAGAGTAGATGGGAACCAAGAGACCCAGTACTTC.